Listed below are T cell receptor beta chains from one sample, sequenced in a study of cytomegalovirus exposure and HLA in healthy donors. Generated by immunoSEQ multiplex PCR, the TCRdb table keeps only in-frame clones and is missing some. In the table there are more than 150,000 clones, roughly 82% of which are singletons. The sequenced material came from PBMCs. The origin of the receptors is a woman between 45 and 60 years old in good health and CMV-seropositive. Each CDR3 is given with its conserved first and last residue. The order of the fields is D gene, clone size, J gene, CDR3 length, V gene, CDR3 protein, CDR3 DNA. A D gene is named only where the DNA matches it firmly. Size tells how often a clone was seen (once, few, many) or the class of an expanded clone, and some rows leave it out.

d_call: -; clone_size: -; j_call: TRBJ1-2; cdr3_length: 13; v_call: TRBV5-1; cdr3_aa: CASSFAGIVGYTF; cdr3_nt: TGCGCCAGCAGCTTCGCGGGGATAGTGGGCTACACCTTC
d_call: -; clone_size: -; j_call: TRBJ2-7; cdr3_length: 13; v_call: TRBV13; cdr3_aa: CASSSSGIYEQYF; cdr3_nt: TGTGCCAGCAGCTCATCGGGTATCTACGAGCAGTACTTC
d_call: -; clone_size: few; j_call: TRBJ2-7; cdr3_length: 14; v_call: TRBV4-3; cdr3_aa: CASSPSGTSYEQYF; cdr3_nt: TGCGCCAGCAGCCCCTCCGGGACTTCCTACGAGCAGTACTTC
d_call: -; clone_size: -; j_call: TRBJ2-5; cdr3_length: 15; v_call: TRBV15; cdr3_aa: CATSLHGQKGETQYF; cdr3_nt: TGTGCCACCAGCCTCCATGGACAGAAGGGAGAGACCCAGTACTTC
d_call: TRBD1; clone_size: -; j_call: TRBJ2-7; cdr3_length: 17; v_call: TRBV28; cdr3_aa: CASPTDREFGRTYEQYF; cdr3_nt: TGTGCCAGCCCAACCGACAGGGAATTTGGAAGAACCTACGAGCAGTACTTC
d_call: TRBD2; clone_size: -; j_call: TRBJ2-7; cdr3_length: 14; v_call: TRBV5-1; cdr3_aa: CASSSSGAPYEQYF; cdr3_nt: TGCGCCAGCAGCAGTAGCGGGGCACCCTACGAGCAGTACTTC
d_call: TRBD1; clone_size: -; j_call: TRBJ1-1; cdr3_length: 14; v_call: TRBV10-3; cdr3_aa: CAISSGTVNTEAFF; cdr3_nt: TGTGCCATCAGCTCCGGGACAGTAAACACTGAAGCTTTCTTT
d_call: -; clone_size: -; j_call: TRBJ2-7; cdr3_length: 12; v_call: TRBV5-6; cdr3_aa: CASSLDRFEQYF; cdr3_nt: TGTGCCAGCAGCTTGGACAGGTTCGAGCAGTACTTC
d_call: -; clone_size: -; j_call: TRBJ1-1; cdr3_length: 15; v_call: TRBV19; cdr3_aa: CASSLTSVMNTEAFF; cdr3_nt: TGTGCCAGTAGCCTTACCAGCGTCATGAACACTGAAGCTTTCTTT
d_call: TRBD1; clone_size: -; j_call: TRBJ1-2; cdr3_length: 14; v_call: TRBV28; cdr3_aa: CASSHKQGSYGYTF; cdr3_nt: TGTGCCAGCAGCCATAAACAGGGGAGCTATGGCTACACCTTC
d_call: TRBD1; clone_size: once; j_call: TRBJ2-3; cdr3_length: 16; v_call: TRBV5-1; cdr3_aa: CASSLGGTGDTDTQYF; cdr3_nt: TGCGCCAGCAGCTTGGGGGGGACAGGTGACACAGATACGCAGTATTTT
d_call: TRBD1; clone_size: -; j_call: TRBJ2-7; cdr3_length: 14; v_call: TRBV15; cdr3_aa: CATSLDRVVNEQYF; cdr3_nt: TGTGCCACCAGCTTGGACAGGGTCGTGAACGAGCAGTACTTC
d_call: TRBD1; clone_size: -; j_call: TRBJ2-2; cdr3_length: 15; v_call: TRBV6-6; cdr3_aa: CASSPGTGSPGELFF; cdr3_nt: TGTGCCAGCAGTCCCGGGACAGGCAGTCCCGGGGAGCTGTTTTTT
d_call: TRBD1; clone_size: -; j_call: TRBJ1-2; cdr3_length: 15; v_call: TRBV4-1; cdr3_aa: CASSQDRGQGYGYTF; cdr3_nt: TGCGCCAGCAGCCAAGATCGGGGACAGGGGTACGGCTACACCTTC
d_call: TRBD1; clone_size: few; j_call: TRBJ1-4; cdr3_length: 13; v_call: TRBV5-4; cdr3_aa: CASSNRGNEKLFF; cdr3_nt: TGTGCCAGCAGCAACAGGGGGAATGAAAAACTGTTTTTT
d_call: TRBD2; clone_size: -; j_call: TRBJ2-7; cdr3_length: 16; v_call: TRBV6-5; cdr3_aa: CASSYSLAGGSYEQYF; cdr3_nt: TGTGCCAGCAGTTACTCATTGGCGGGGGGCTCCTACGAGCAGTACTTC
d_call: TRBD1; clone_size: -; j_call: TRBJ2-2; cdr3_length: 13; v_call: TRBV29-1; cdr3_aa: CSGTGPNTGELFF; cdr3_nt: TGCAGCGGGACAGGCCCCAACACCGGGGAGCTGTTTTTT
d_call: TRBD1; clone_size: -; j_call: TRBJ1-2; cdr3_length: 16; v_call: TRBV25-1; cdr3_aa: CASSEGWTGGGYGYTF; cdr3_nt: TGTGCCAGCAGTGAAGGGTGGACAGGGGGGGGGTATGGCTACACCTTC
d_call: TRBD2; clone_size: -; j_call: TRBJ2-5; cdr3_length: 16; v_call: TRBV4-2; cdr3_aa: CASSPGVAGGQETQYF; cdr3_nt: TGTGCCAGCAGCCCCGGGGTAGCGGGGGGCCAAGAGACCCAGTACTTC
d_call: TRBD2; clone_size: -; j_call: TRBJ2-5; cdr3_length: 16; v_call: TRBV18; cdr3_aa: CASSPTSGRSQETQYF; cdr3_nt: TGTGCCAGCTCACCGACTAGCGGGAGATCACAAGAGACCCAGTACTTC
d_call: -; clone_size: -; j_call: TRBJ2-1; cdr3_length: 13; v_call: TRBV16; cdr3_aa: CASSQSAGPEQFF; cdr3_nt: TGTGCCAGCAGCCAATCGGCGGGCCCCGAGCAGTTCTTC
d_call: -; clone_size: few; j_call: TRBJ1-6; cdr3_length: 15; v_call: TRBV4-3; cdr3_aa: CASSQDAGMNSPLHF; cdr3_nt: TGCGCCAGCAGCCAAGATGCAGGGATGAATTCACCCCTCCACTTT
d_call: -; clone_size: -; j_call: TRBJ1-5; cdr3_length: 14; v_call: TRBV11-2; cdr3_aa: CASSLGEGNQPQHF; cdr3_nt: TGTGCCAGCAGCTTGGGAGAGGGCAATCAGCCCCAGCATTTT
d_call: -; clone_size: -; j_call: TRBJ1-5; cdr3_length: 14; v_call: TRBV6-5; cdr3_aa: CASSPEGGGQPQHF; cdr3_nt: TGTGCCAGCAGCCCAGAAGGGGGGGGTCAGCCCCAGCATTTT
d_call: TRBD2; clone_size: -; j_call: TRBJ2-5; cdr3_length: 16; v_call: TRBV15; cdr3_aa: CATSRDSGRGGETQYF; cdr3_nt: TGTGCCACCAGCAGAGATTCCGGGAGGGGGGGGGAGACCCAGTACTTC
d_call: -; clone_size: -; j_call: TRBJ1-5; cdr3_length: 16; v_call: TRBV5-4; cdr3_aa: CASSLGGTAGNQPQHF; cdr3_nt: TGTGCCAGCAGCTTGGGGGGCACGGCGGGCAATCAGCCCCAGCATTTT
d_call: TRBD2; clone_size: -; j_call: TRBJ2-1; cdr3_length: 19; v_call: TRBV9; cdr3_aa: CASSVEGLAGGGSYNEQFF; cdr3_nt: TGTGCCAGCAGCGTAGAGGGACTAGCGGGGGGCGGCTCCTACAATGAGCAGTTCTTC
d_call: -; clone_size: -; j_call: TRBJ2-5; cdr3_length: 13; v_call: TRBV7-2; cdr3_aa: CASSLDQSGTQYF; cdr3_nt: TGTGCCAGCAGCTTAGACCAATCGGGGACCCAGTACTTC
d_call: TRBD2; clone_size: -; j_call: TRBJ2-3; cdr3_length: 19; v_call: TRBV12-5; cdr3_aa: CASGFQAAGLAGPTDTQYF; cdr3_nt: TGTGCTAGTGGTTTCCAAGCCGCGGGACTAGCGGGGCCCACAGATACGCAGTATTTT
d_call: -; clone_size: -; j_call: TRBJ2-3; cdr3_length: 15; v_call: TRBV7-2; cdr3_aa: CASSLWGGASDTQYF; cdr3_nt: TGTGCCAGCAGCTTATGGGGGGGGGCCTCAGATACGCAGTATTTT
d_call: TRBD1; clone_size: -; j_call: TRBJ1-2; cdr3_length: 14; v_call: TRBV7-9; cdr3_aa: CASSVAGTGDGYTF; cdr3_nt: TGTGCCAGCAGCGTAGCCGGGACAGGGGACGGCTACACCTTC